The 13 T cell receptor beta chains below all came from one sample that was sequenced in a study of T cells in tuberculosis. Assay: immunoSEQ multiplex PCR; the TCRdb copy retains only in-frame clones and omits some. The table has more than 20,000 clones, over 75% seen once. Noted time point: new active TB diagnosis, blood taken before or within 7 days of starting treatment. Sequences were derived from PBMCs, sampled at tuberculosis diagnosis. These receptors were obtained from an adult with tuberculosis.

This chain joins TRBV5-1 and TRBJ1-3; D remains ambiguous. The V gene lost 3 bases and the J gene lost 4 bases, with 26 bases spanning the gap. In germline, CDR1 is SGHRS, CDR2 YFSETQ. The CDR3 is 19 residues long. CDR3 sequence: CASSSAQPLEGASGNTIYF. In nucleotides, the CDR3 is TGCGCCAGCAGCTCCGCACAACCCCTGGAGGGAGCGTCCGGAAACACCATATATTTT.

The chain recombines TRBV5-6 with TRBJ1-5; possibly TRBD1 for D (5 bases). Germline V gives CDR1 SGHDT, CDR2 YYEEEE. CDR3 size: 15 residues. Trimming removed 3 bases at V and 3 bases at J, with 13 bases between. The CDR3: CASSSLDTPNQPQHF. The CDR3 coding sequence is TGTGCCAGCAGCTCGCTGGACACTCCCAATCAGCCCCAGCATTTT.

CDR3 region: CASSSDEGARYNEQFF. Here the CDR3 DNA reads TGTGCCAGCAGTTCCGACGAGGGGGCCCGGTACAATGAGCAGTTCTTC. V and J are TRBV6-5 and TRBJ2-1; 7 nucleotides line up with TRBD1. Germline CDR1 is MNHEY and CDR2 is SVGAGI. This CDR3 is 16 amino acids long. With V trimmed by 4 bases and J by 4 bases, 10 bases remained unmatched.

The V gene is TRBV7-7, the J gene TRBJ2-7, with D possibly being TRBD1 (6 bases). CDR3 length: 13 residues. Germline V gene sequence: CDR1 SSHAT, CDR2 FNYEAQ (reference sequence). V was clipped by 5 bases and J by 6 bases, with 14 bases between them. As DNA, the CDR3 is TGTGCCAGCAGCGGGGACCCAGGGGCCGAGCAGTACTTC. It translates to CASSGDPGAEQYF.

The rearrangement uses TRBV9 and TRBJ2-1, with TRBD2 identical over 11 bases. The CDR3 has 15 residues. V lost 3 bases and J lost 3; bases outside the gene matches: 2. Germline V gene sequence: CDR1 SGDLS, CDR2 YYNGEE. The CDR3 reads CASSATSGVYNEQFF. As DNA, the CDR3 is TGTGCCAGCAGCGCGACTAGCGGGGTCTACAATGAGCAGTTCTTC.

The rearrangement uses TRBV13 and TRBJ2-7; D is unresolved. CDR3 length: 14 residues. Germline assignment: CDR1 PRHDT and CDR2 FYEKMQ (reference sequence). V lost 0 bases and J 1 base, leaving 7 bases between the germline ends. The DNA of the CDR3 is TGTGCCAGCAGCTTAGGGTCAAATTCCTACGAGCAGTACTTC. This gives the protein CASSLGSNSYEQYF.

This clone was observed once. The V and J genes are TRBV5-1 and TRBJ2-2, with 8 bases lining up with TRBD1. Unmatched junction bases numbered 5, after V lost 4 bases and J lost 3 bases. The CDR3 runs to 15 residues. Per germline, CDR1 SGHRS and CDR2 YFSETQ. The CDR3 nucleotides read TGCGCCAGCAGCCAGGGGGCGCAGTACACCGGGGAGCTGTTTTTT. It is translated as CASSQGAQYTGELFF.

The chain couples TRBV6-5 to TRBJ2-5; 10 nucleotides align to TRBD2. Germline trimming cut 5 bases from V and 14 bases from J; bases unmatched to any gene: 14. The germline V gene has CDR1 MNHEY and CDR2 SVGAGI. CDR3 length: 14 amino acids. The CDR3: CASSDPSSGSREYF. DNA for the CDR3: TGTGCCAGCAGTGACCCCTCTAGCGGGAGTCGCGAATACTTC.

This clone was detected only once. This chain connects TRBV19 to TRBJ2-1, with D perhaps TRBD2 (6 bases). The CDR3 extends over 15 amino acids. Deletions cut 3 bases from V and 3 bases from J, with 12 bases between. Germline V lookup: CDR1 LNHDA, CDR2 SQIVND (reference sequence). The CDR3 sequence is CASSIFSGVYNEQFF. Written as DNA, the CDR3 is TGTGCCAGTAGTATTTTTAGCGGAGTCTACAATGAGCAGTTCTTC. Full variable domain (remainder filled in from reference TRBV19 and TRBJ2-1): DGGITQSPKYLFRKEGQNVTLSCEQNLNHDAMYWYRQDPGQGLRLIYYSQIVNDFQKGDIAEGYSVSREKKESFPLTVTSAQKNPTAFYLCASSIFSGVYNEQFFGPGTRLTVL.

This chain uses TRBV2 with TRBJ1-2; perhaps TRBD1 as D (6 bases). This CDR3 region has 12 residues. The V gene lost 10 bases and the J gene lost 3 bases, with 12 bases spanning the gap. From germline, CDR1 is SNHLY and CDR2 FYNNEI. CDR3 amino acids: CATTRGYYGYTF. DNA of the CDR3: TGTGCCACCACGAGGGGGTACTATGGCTACACCTTC.

The chain recombines TRBV28 with TRBJ1-2, with a possible D match to TRBD1 (6 bases). The germline V and J ends were trimmed by 6 bases and 1 base, with 12 bases remaining between them. Germline V CDR1 and CDR2: MDHEN, SYDVKM. The CDR3 has 14 amino acids. CDR3 DNA: TGTGCCAGCAGAAGGACAGCCCTTAACTATGGCTACACCTTC. Translated: CASRRTALNYGYTF.

V gene TRBV28 combines with J gene TRBJ1-3; D gene ambiguous. Germline V lookup: CDR1 MDHEN, CDR2 SYDVKM. Trimming pared 6 bases from V and 4 bases from J, leaving 13 bases between. The CDR3 totals 14 residues. The CDR3 DNA sequence: TGTGCCAGCAGGAACAGTATAACGGGAAACACCATATATTTT. Protein: CASRNSITGNTIYF.

The CDR3 protein is CAWSVRYRGNTEAFF. The CDR3 nucleotides are TGTGCCTGGAGTGTACGGTACAGGGGGAACACTGAAGCTTTCTTT. The chain carries TRBV30 and TRBJ1-1; 7 bases line up with TRBD1. With 0 bases clipped from V and 1 base from J, the junction kept 5 bases outside the gene matches. Germline lookup yields CDR1 GTSNPN and CDR2 SVGIG (reference sequence). CDR3 length: 15 amino acids. The variable domain in full, with the rest retrieved from reference TRBV30 and TRBJ1-1, is SQTIHQWPATLVQPVGSPLSLECTVEGTSNPNLYWYRQAAGRGLQLLFYSVGIGQISSEVPQNLSASRPQDRQFILSSKKLLLSDSGFYLCAWSVRYRGNTEAFFGQGTRLTVV.